The 20 T cell receptor beta chains below all came from one sample that was sequenced in a study of technical replicates of blood from a few donors. The protocol was immunoSEQ multiplex PCR, while the TCRdb copy is restricted to in-frame clones and leaves out a portion. The sample consists of 85,000 to 100,000 clones, 95% of them appearing once. Sequencing input: T cells isolated from PBMCs. These receptors were taken from a human donor in good health.

CDR3 DNA sequence: TGCAGCGCCGGGACAGGGATATCCTACGAGCAGTACTTC. This sequence encodes CSAGTGISYEQYF. This chain links TRBV29-1 with TRBJ2-7, with 9 bases matching TRBD1. Germline V gene lookup returns CDR1 SQVTM and CDR2 ANQGSEA. This CDR3 contains 13 residues. V lost 7 bases and J lost 1; bases outside the gene matches: 5.

The CDR3 coding sequence is TGCAGTGCTAGAGATCAGTTCGAGCAGTACTTC. The encoded protein is CSARDQFEQYF. The chain is built from TRBV20-1 and TRBJ2-7; D call uncertain. This CDR3 has 11 residues. Looked up from germline, CDR1 is DFQATT and CDR2 is SNEGSKA (reference sequence). V lost 0 bases to trimming and J lost 6 bases, with 6 bases between them.

The CDR3, as DNA: TGCGCCAGCAGGCATGTATTTAGCGGGAGGAGCTCCTACGAGCAGTACTTC. Protein sequence: CASRHVFSGRSSYEQYF. The chain combines TRBV4-1 with TRBJ2-7, with 10 bases that match TRBD2. CDR3 length equals 17 residues. The ends lost 6 bases at V and 0 bases at J; junction bases unmatched: 11. CDR1 and CDR2 (germline): MGHRA, YSYEKL.

The chain recombines TRBV2 with TRBJ1-3, with D maybe TRBD1 (6 bases). The CDR3 extends over 19 amino acids. V was pared by 2 bases and J by 4 bases, with 24 bases between. Germline V gives CDR1 SNHLY, CDR2 FYNNEI. The CDR3 DNA reads as TGTGCCAGCAGTGAATTCGGGCGTGTTGGTGGGACACGAGGAAACACCATATATTTT. This codes for CASSEFGRVGGTRGNTIYF.

The chain links TRBV5-5 to TRBJ2-7, with TRBD1 as a possible D gene (6 bases). V shed 4 bases and J shed 3 bases, with 20 bases lying between them. This CDR3 has 16 amino acids. Germline CDR1 and CDR2: SGHKS and YYEKEE (reference sequence). CDR3 DNA: TGTGCCAGCAGCCACAACCGGGACACCGCAAACTACGAGCAGTACTTC. It is translated as CASSHNRDTANYEQYF.

The J gene is TRBJ2-7, the V gene TRBV14; D is unresolved. This CDR3 has 11 residues. Per germline, CDR1 SGHDN and CDR2 FVKESK. V gave up 3 bases and J gave up 3 bases, with 3 bases separating them. The CDR3 region is CASSHNYEQYF. The CDR3 DNA follows: TGTGCCAGCAGCCATAACTACGAGCAGTACTTC.

The J gene is TRBJ2-1, the V gene TRBV6-5; TRBD2 is a possible D gene (5 bases). Germline V gene lookup returns CDR1 MNHEY and CDR2 SVGAGI. The CDR3 sequence is 15 residues long. The V gene lost 6 bases and the J gene lost 2 bases, with 14 bases spanning the gap. The CDR3 spells CASRTDFGAYNEQFF. CDR3 nucleotides: TGTGCCAGCAGGACGGACTTCGGGGCCTACAATGAGCAGTTCTTC.

The chain joins TRBV7-3 to TRBJ2-2; no clear D gene. Trimming pared 5 bases from V and 5 bases from J, leaving 12 bases between. The CDR3 is made up of 14 amino acids. Germline loops: CDR1 SGHTA, CDR2 FQGTGA. CDR3 DNA: TGTGCCAGCAGCCGTAGTACTCTAACCGGGGAGCTGTTTTTT. It codes for CASSRSTLTGELFF.

This clone appeared once. V gene TRBV5-6 combines with J gene TRBJ2-2, with D tentatively TRBD1 (5 bases). The CDR3 is made up of 15 amino acids. Germline assignment: CDR1 SGHDT and CDR2 YYEEEE. The V end was cut by 0 bases, the J end by 3 bases, with 9 bases between. The CDR3 loop is CASSLDQGDTGELFF. The DNA for the CDR3 is TGTGCCAGCAGCTTGGACCAGGGTGACACCGGGGAGCTGTTTTTT.

The gene calls are TRBV29-1 and TRBJ2-1; 7 positions agree with TRBD2. Germline CDR1 is SQVTM and CDR2 is ANQGSEA. V was clipped by 2 bases and J by 15 bases; unmatched bases: 10. The CDR3 loop spans 12 amino acids. The CDR3 nucleotides read TGCAGCGTTGAATCCAGTACAGGACTAGTGTTCTTC. Protein product: CSVESSTGLVFF.

The V call is TRBV11-3, the J call TRBJ2-7, with a weak D call TRBD1 (5 bases). V was cut by 5 bases and J by 0 bases, with 11 bases left in between. The CDR3 loop spans 14 amino acids. Germline V CDR1 and CDR2: SGHNT, YENEEA. The CDR3 is CASSPRQTSYEQYF. CDR3 in DNA: TGTGCCAGCAGCCCCCGACAGACCTCCTACGAGCAGTACTTC.

The chain is built from TRBV28 and TRBJ2-7; 8 bases line up with TRBD2. Germline V gene lookup returns CDR1 MDHEN and CDR2 SYDVKM. V shed 4 bases, J shed 2 bases, and the junction held 10 bases outside the gene matches. This CDR3 region has 16 residues. This CDR3 reads CASSSYSGTATYEQYF. The CDR3, as DNA: TGTGCCAGCAGTTCCTATAGCGGGACCGCGACCTACGAGCAGTACTTC.

J is TRBJ2-3 and V is TRBV4-1; 9 nucleotides agree with TRBD2. CDR3 length equals 16 residues. Unmatched junction bases numbered 3, after V lost 2 bases and J lost 0 bases. CDR1 and CDR2 from the germline V gene are MGHRA and YSYEKL. Here the CDR3 DNA reads TGCGCCAGCAGCCAACCTACTAGCGGGAGCACAGATACGCAGTATTTT. It translates to CASSQPTSGSTDTQYF.

The chain is built from TRBV11-2 and TRBJ1-5, with D perhaps TRBD1 (5 bases). Per germline, CDR1 SGHAT and CDR2 FQNNGV. V dropped 6 bases and J dropped 3 bases, with 18 bases sitting between them. The CDR3 has 16 amino acids. The CDR3 is CASSASPGTTNQPQHF. The CDR3 DNA follows: TGTGCCAGCAGTGCCTCCCCCGGGACTACCAATCAGCCCCAGCATTTT.

The J gene is TRBJ2-5, the V gene TRBV7-9; D gene unclear. The germline V and J ends were trimmed by 2 bases and 0 bases, with 7 bases remaining between them. Germline CDR1 reads SEHNR; CDR2 reads FQNEAQ (reference sequence). The CDR3 runs 14 residues. CDR3 amino acids: CASSLFQNQETQYF. The CDR3 DNA reads as TGTGCCAGCAGCTTATTCCAGAACCAAGAGACCCAGTACTTC.

This chain joins TRBV20-1 and TRBJ1-4, with a weak D call TRBD1 (5 bases). The CDR3 is made up of 11 amino acids. V shed 6 bases and J shed 12 bases, with 14 bases lying between them. Looked up from germline, CDR1 is DFQATT and CDR2 is SNEGSKA (reference sequence). Here the CDR3 DNA reads TGCAGTGCCCCCGACAGAAGCGAACTGTTTTTT. Translation gives CSAPDRSELFF.

This chain joins TRBV6-4 and TRBJ2-3, with D uncertain. From germline, CDR1 is MRHNA and CDR2 SNTAGT. The V gene lost 8 bases and the J gene lost 3 bases, with 24 bases spanning the gap. The CDR3 length is 17 residues. Written as DNA, the CDR3 is TGTGCCAGCTGCTCCCCTCGCAAGGCGGATGGGACAGATACGCAGTATTTT. Encoded protein: CASCSPRKADGTDTQYF.

The rearrangement joins TRBV5-4 to TRBJ1-2; 9 nucleotides match TRBD1. The CDR3 has 16 amino acids. Germline V gene data show CDR1 as SGHNT and CDR2 as YYREEE (reference sequence). The junction had 7 bases not matched to a gene; V was cut back by 4 bases and J by 0 bases. CDR3 region: CASSADRGPPNYGYTF. The CDR3 nucleotides are TGTGCCAGCAGCGCGGACAGGGGCCCTCCTAACTATGGCTACACCTTC.

The rearrangement uses TRBV19 and TRBJ2-5; D is possibly TRBD1 (6 bases). Germline values: CDR1 LNHDA, CDR2 SQIVND (reference sequence). The CDR3 has 14 amino acids. V was clipped by 3 bases and J by 5 bases, with 13 bases between them. In DNA form, the CDR3 reads TGTGCCAGTAGTATTGAGTCTAGGGGGGAGACCCAGTACTTC. Amino acids: CASSIESRGETQYF.

The chain employs TRBV28 and TRBJ2-7; 12 bases fit TRBD2. J was trimmed by 3 bases and V by 4 bases; bases with no gene match: 1. Germline loops: CDR1 MDHEN, CDR2 SYDVKM. The CDR3 length is 14 residues. DNA for the CDR3: TGTGCCAGCAGTTGGACTAGCGGGATCTACGAGCAGTACTTC. Protein sequence: CASSWTSGIYEQYF. Looking up the rest from reference TRBV28 and TRBJ2-7 gives the full variable domain: DVKVTQSSRYLVKRTGEKVFLECVQDMDHENMFWYRQDPGLGLRLIYFSYDVKMKEKGDIPEGYSVSREKKERFSLILESASTNQTSMYLCASSWTSGIYEQYFGPGTRLTVT.